This TCR beta chain stems from a study of cytomegalovirus exposure and HLA in healthy donors. Notes on the study in general: A later analysis found common viral pathogens apparently linked to several of the most significant clusters.

A note on this clone: Its matching antigen is unknown.

V dropped 1 base and J dropped 5; count of bases not matched to a gene: 11. Germline lookup yields CDR1 MNHNS and CDR2 SASEGT. This CDR3 has 18 amino acids. Researchers ran the PCR with 60 Vbeta and 13 Jbeta primers. Produced via immunoSEQ multiplex PCR; TCRdb's table is partial and in-frame only. This sample yields tens of thousands of clones, of which approximately 68% are seen a single time; 20% to 25% belongs to the top ten. Sequences were obtained from PBMCs. The clonotype comes from a woman aged 45-65 years in good health and CMV-seropositive. V gene TRBV6-1 combines with J gene TRBJ2-5, with 12 bases fitting TRBD2. The CDR3 coding sequence is TGTGCCAGCAGTGAAGGTCGAGGACTAGCGGGGTTTGGTGAGACCCAGTACTTC. Translation gives CASSEGRGLAGFGETQYF.